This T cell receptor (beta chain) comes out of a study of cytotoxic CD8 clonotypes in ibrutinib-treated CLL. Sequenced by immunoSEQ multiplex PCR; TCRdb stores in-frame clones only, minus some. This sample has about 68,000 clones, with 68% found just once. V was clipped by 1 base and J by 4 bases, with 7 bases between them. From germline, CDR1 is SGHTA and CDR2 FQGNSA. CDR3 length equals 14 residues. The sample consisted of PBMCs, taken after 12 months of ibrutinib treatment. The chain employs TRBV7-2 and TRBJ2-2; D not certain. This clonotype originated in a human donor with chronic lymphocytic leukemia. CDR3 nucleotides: TGTGCCAGCAGCTTAGACTTATCCACCGGGGAGCTGTTTTTT. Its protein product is CASSLDLSTGELFF.